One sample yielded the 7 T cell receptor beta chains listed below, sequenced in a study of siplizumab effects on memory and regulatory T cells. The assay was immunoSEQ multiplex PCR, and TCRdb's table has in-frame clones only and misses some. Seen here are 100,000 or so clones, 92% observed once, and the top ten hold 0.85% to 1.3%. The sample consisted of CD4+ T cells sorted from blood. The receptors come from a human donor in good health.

The CDR3 nucleotides read TGTGCCAGCAGCCCGGGACTAGCATCCGAGACCCAGTACTTC. Translating it yields CASSPGLASETQYF. The V and J genes are TRBV7-2 and TRBJ2-5; 9 nucleotides match TRBD2. This CDR3 region has 14 residues. The V gene's germline CDR1 is SGHTA and CDR2 FQGNSA. Trimming removed 5 bases from V and 5 bases from J; junction bases left unmatched: 6.

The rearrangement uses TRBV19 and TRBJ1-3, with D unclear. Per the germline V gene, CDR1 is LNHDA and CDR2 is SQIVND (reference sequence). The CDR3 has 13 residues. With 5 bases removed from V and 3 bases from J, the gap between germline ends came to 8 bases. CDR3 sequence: CASSSGRGNTIYF. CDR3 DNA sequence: TGTGCCAGTAGTTCTGGTCGTGGAAACACCATATATTTT.

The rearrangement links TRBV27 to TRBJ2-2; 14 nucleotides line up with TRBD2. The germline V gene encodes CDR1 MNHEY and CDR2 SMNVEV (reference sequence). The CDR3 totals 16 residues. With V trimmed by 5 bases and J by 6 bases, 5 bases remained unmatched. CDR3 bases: TGTGCCAGCAGTCCCCCGGGACTAGCGGGAGCCGGGGAGCTGTTTTTT. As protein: CASSPPGLAGAGELFF.

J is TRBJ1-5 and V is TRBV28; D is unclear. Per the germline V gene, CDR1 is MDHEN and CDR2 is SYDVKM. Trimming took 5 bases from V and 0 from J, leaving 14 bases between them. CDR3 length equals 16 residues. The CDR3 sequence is CASSLTINYSNQPQHF. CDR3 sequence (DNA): TGTGCCAGCAGTCTTACTATAAACTATAGCAATCAGCCCCAGCATTTT. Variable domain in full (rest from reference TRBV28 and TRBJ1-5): DVKVTQSSRYLVKRTGEKVFLECVQDMDHENMFWYRQDPGLGLRLIYFSYDVKMKEKGDIPEGYSVSREKKERFSLILESASTNQTSMYLCASSLTINYSNQPQHFGDGTRLSIL.

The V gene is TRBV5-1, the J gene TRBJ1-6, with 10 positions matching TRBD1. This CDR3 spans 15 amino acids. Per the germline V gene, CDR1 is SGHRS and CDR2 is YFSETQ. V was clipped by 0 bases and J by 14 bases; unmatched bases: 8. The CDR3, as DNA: TGCGCCAGCAGCTTGGCCGACAGGGGGCTAGGCGCCCTCCACTTT. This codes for CASSLADRGLGALHF.

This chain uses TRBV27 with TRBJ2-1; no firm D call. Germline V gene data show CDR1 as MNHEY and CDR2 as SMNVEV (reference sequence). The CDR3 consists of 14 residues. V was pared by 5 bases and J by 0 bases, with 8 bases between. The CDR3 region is CASSARNSYNEQFF. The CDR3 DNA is TGTGCCAGCAGTGCAAGAAACTCCTACAATGAGCAGTTCTTC.

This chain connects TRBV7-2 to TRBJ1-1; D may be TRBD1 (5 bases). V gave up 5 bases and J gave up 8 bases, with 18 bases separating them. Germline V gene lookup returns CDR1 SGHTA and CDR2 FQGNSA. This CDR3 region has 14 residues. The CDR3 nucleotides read TGTGCCAGCAGCGCCTTCAGCCCGGGGGGAGAAGCTTTCTTT. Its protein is CASSAFSPGGEAFF.